The present entry profiles one TCR beta chain with its context. Its cognate antigen has yet to be identified. Within one base of it there is no much larger clone, and no base qualities were kept. The sample belongs to a study of shared clonotypes between healthy human individuals (dated by TCRdb to the early 2020s). General notes on the study: The cohort included three men and two women between 18 and 49 years of age. To estimate repertoire size and how much clonotypes are shared between individuals, the study performed deep sequencing of blood TCR repertoires from a handful of healthy adults. For each donor, three plates each were used for CD4 naive and CD4 memory, two plates were used for CD8 naive, and one plate was used for CD8 memory. Per donor, leukapheresis produced somewhere between about 0.85 and 9.5 billion PBMCs. Libraries were prepared and TCR repertoires were sequenced by different laboratories using diverse techniques, in order to increase sequencing depth and limit assay-specific biases. Beyond this particular receptor, the publication reports: Naive subsets generally had larger estimated clonotype richness than memory subsets. Compared with non-shared clonotypes, the clonotypes found in all four sorted-subset donors had higher generation probabilities. Only blood was sampled, and tissue TCR repertoires likely differ from those in blood. Even with the large sequencing depth, rarefaction of the sorted-subset datasets indicated that sequencing was incomplete. When several donors were compared, the shared fraction of clonotypes was about 5% for naive CD4, more than 3% for naive CD8, more than 2% for memory CD4, and 0.35% to 0.4% for memory CD8. Pairwise subsampling indicated that sequencing depth was expected to affect the degree of clonotype sharing among donors. The small number of donors limited the genetic and exposure-history diversity represented.

Donors were healthy HIV-negative adults with no recently reported acute infections or vaccinations. Every donor was a Caucasian adult living in Nashville, Tennessee, USA. CD4+ T cells were enriched by magnetic negative selection; naive cells were then positively selected on CD45RA, and the negative fraction formed the memory subset. After blood collection by leukapheresis, PBMCs were isolated using Ficoll-Histopaque density gradient centrifugation and then cryopreserved in the vapor phase of liquid nitrogen. Analytical flow cytometry was used to check the purity and quantity of every magnetically sorted T cell population. Genomic DNA was isolated from each sorted fraction and quantified by UV absorbance on a Nanodrop 2000c. Using the deep immunoSEQ assay, TCR CDR3 regions were amplified from genomic DNA by multiplex PCR. Extracted genomic DNA from each cell subset was spread evenly across all wells of several immunoSEQ 96-well plates, with each plate serving as a replicate. For sorted subsets, approximately 190 ng of genomic DNA, equivalent to about 30,000 T cell genomes, went into each replicate PCR. Purified libraries were quantified with a Qubit 3.0 fluorometer, sized on a Bioanalyzer 2100, and re-quantified with the KAPA Library Quantification kit. Every immunoSEQ 96-well plate was sequenced on a dedicated single-read 150-cycle Illumina NextSeq 550 flow cell. Regarding the original processing steps: Because the immunoSEQ output held only junctional sequences and lacked quality scores, the filtering could not match the filtering applied to full-length reads. To assign V/J genes and CDR3, sequences were annotated using PyIR, a Python wrapper for IgBLAST v1.9, with IMGT germline references. Any read was removed if the V/J assignment was weak (E-value above 1e-6), the CDR3 was missing, or the read contained stop codons, out-of-frame junctions, or ambiguous translated residues. V3J clonotypes were defined as sequences sharing an identical inferred V gene, J gene, and CDR3 amino acid sequence. Percentage overlap between repertoires was computed as shared unique clonotypes divided by the size of the smaller repertoire. Three approaches were used to assess repertoire richness: RTK rarefaction, the Chao1 estimator, and Recon v2.1 estimates of unobserved clonotypes. OLGA was used to compute generation probabilities for all TCRbeta clonotypes that the gDNA method yielded from a handful of donors. In its TCRdb copy, this immuneACCESS table keeps in-frame sequences only and misses some clones. Where compared with another copy, unresolved V genes explain less than half of these, and the others have no known cause. That table gives V, J and clone size, and the DNA gave D and trimming. The sample yields 2 million to 2.5 million clones; 85% to 95% were counted once. The top ten hold around 0.38% of the sample.

The germline V gene yields MDHEN for CDR1 and SYDVKM for CDR2. Trimmed from V: 9 bases; trimmed from J: 5 bases; junction bases lacking a gene match: 11. The CDR3 spans 14 residues, from the cysteine through the phenylalanine. The retained sequence is limited to the CDR3, 42 bases, with the frame set at the first base. The sequenced material came from naive CD4+ T cells from PBMCs. The sample's cell subset or site label is to be understood as: CD45RA+ positively selected. This receptor was taken from a man younger than 35 in good health. Some clones in this sample may be carry-over from other donors' samples. This sequence uses TRBV28 and TRBJ1-2, with 8 bases matching TRBD1. The DNA sequence is TGTGCCAGTAAAAACCCAGGGGGCCGGTATGGCTACACCTTC. Its protein is CASKNPGGRYGYTF.